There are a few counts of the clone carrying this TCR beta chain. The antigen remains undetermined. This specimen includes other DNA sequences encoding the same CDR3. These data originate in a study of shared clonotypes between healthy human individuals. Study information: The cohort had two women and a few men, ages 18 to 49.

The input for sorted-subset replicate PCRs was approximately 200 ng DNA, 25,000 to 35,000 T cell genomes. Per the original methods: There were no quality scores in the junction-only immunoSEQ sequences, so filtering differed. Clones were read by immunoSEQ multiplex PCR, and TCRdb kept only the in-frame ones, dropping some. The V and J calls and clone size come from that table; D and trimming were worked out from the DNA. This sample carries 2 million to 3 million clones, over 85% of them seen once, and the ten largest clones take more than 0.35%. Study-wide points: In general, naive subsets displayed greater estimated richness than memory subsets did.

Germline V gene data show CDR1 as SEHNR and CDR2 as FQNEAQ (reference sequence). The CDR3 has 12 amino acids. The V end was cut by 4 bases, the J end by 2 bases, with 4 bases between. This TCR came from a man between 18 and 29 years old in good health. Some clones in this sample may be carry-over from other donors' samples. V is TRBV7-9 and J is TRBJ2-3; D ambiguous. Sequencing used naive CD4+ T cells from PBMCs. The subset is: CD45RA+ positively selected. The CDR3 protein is CASSSLTDTQYF. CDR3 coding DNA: TGTGCCAGCAGCTCCCTCACAGATACGCAGTATTTT.